The clone carrying this T cell receptor beta chain has ten or more counts. The CDR3 is made up of 15 amino acids. Germline V gene lookup returns CDR1 LNHDA and CDR2 SQIVND (reference sequence). The V gene end was trimmed by 5 bases and the J gene end by 2 bases; junction bases not matched to a gene: 5. No ophthalmopathy progression within 18 months constituted stable Graves' hyperthyroidism. Lactation, pregnancy, other autoimmune disease or uncontrolled infection led to exclusion of patients. Template material for amplifying TCR beta CDR3 regions consisted of RNA transcripts. HTBI primers were the set used in a first-round RT-PCR of the TCR CDR3. TCRdb used MiXCR to reprocess the multiplex PCR reads, holding one entry per CDR3 protein. The data contain about 180,000 distinct CDR3 sequences, approximately 15% of them singletons. The entry originates in a study of T cells in Graves' hyperthyroidism and ophthalmopathy.

The clonotype originates from a woman in her forties or fifties with Graves' hyperthyroidism. The rearrangement uses TRBV19 and TRBJ2-5, with 10 bases lining up with TRBD1. Material: blood. The CDR3 DNA is TGTGCCAGTAGTTCTTGGACAGGGGGGCAAGAGACCCAGTACTTC. Its translation: CASSSWTGGQETQYF.